The present T cell receptor (beta chain) was sequenced within a study of CD8+ T cells in alopecia areata (dated by TCRdb to the late 2010s). For context, the study as a whole: The treated patients, all with moderate-to-severe alopecia areata, were enrolled in an open-label pilot trial of oral tofacitinib given at 5 to 10 mg twice daily. The study used high-throughput TCRbeta sequencing to examine T cell clonal expansion in alopecia areata, in both the C3H/HeJ mouse model and human patients. Biopsies were taken from tofacitinib-treated patients at baseline and at 4 and 24 weeks of treatment, and a later scalp biopsy was taken in several of the tofacitinib-treated patients. RNA was obtained with the PAXgene miRNA kit for fixed scalp, the miRNeasy kit for PBMCs, and the RNeasy kit for mouse skin. immunoSEQ multiplex PCR using 35 Vbeta forward primers and 13 Jbeta reverse primers was used to amplify TCRbeta CDR3 regions. Scalp clonality was compared across normal scalp (n=4), patchy alopecia areata scalp (n=8), and alopecia totalis/universalis scalp (n=8). On the human side, TCRbeta sequencing was run on scalp tissue and on sorted CD4+ and CD8+ peripheral blood T cells from healthy controls and from alopecia areata patients with either patchy or totalis/universalis disease. Tofacitinib was given for 6 to 18 months, followed by 6 months of follow-up off drug to assess delayed response and recurrence.

The paper as a whole reports these results and caveats: Compared with mice, TCR sequences shared between patients were less clear, possibly partly because of HLA diversity across the patient population. Resident alphabeta T cells in normal human skin are also sequenced, complicating scalp TCR repertoire analysis, unlike mouse skin dominated by gammadelta T cells. Higher clonality and more expanded CD8+ clones were observed in lesional scalp than in normal scalp, particularly in alopecia totalis/universalis, a finding suggestive of antigenic drive.

A distance of 11 bases separates the germline ends of V and J, which lose 5 bases and 6 bases respectively. Via the germline V gene (reference sequence), CDR1 is MNHEY and CDR2 SMNVEV. The CDR3 spans 13 residues, from the cysteine through the phenylalanine. Only the CDR3 DNA stays, 39 bases, in frame from base 1. This clone was counted a few times. Its recognized antigen is unknown. No qualities accompany the bases; no much larger clone lies one base away. What the time point label conveys for this sample: baseline before oral tofacitinib. Lesional scalp punch biopsies and peripheral blood were collected from alopecia areata patients. PBMCs were isolated by density centrifugation and stained for CD3, CD4 and CD8, after which CD4+ and CD8+ T cells were sorted on a FACSAria. Library method: the immunoSEQ multiplex PCR assay. RNA was extracted from all samples and reverse transcribed into cDNA, which served as template for TCR sequencing. SuperScript III was used to make first-strand cDNA, primed with a 2:1 mix of oligo-dT and random hexamers. A synthetic immune receptor repertoire was used to measure amplification bias, and any remaining bias was corrected computationally. Per the original workflow: Raw reads were preprocessed to remove errors, and CDR3 was defined by IMGT conventions from the conserved cysteine to phenylalanine. Clonality was calculated as 1 minus Shannon entropy normalized by log2 of the number of productive unique TCRs. CD4 or CD8 identity of scalp clones was inferred by cross-referencing scalp TCRbeta sequences with sorted blood CD4 and CD8 repertoires. The immuneACCESS repertoire file appears here via TCRdb, limited to in-frame rearrangements. These files lack a portion of the clones; in checked studies, under half of the deficit traces to unresolved V genes, and the cause of the others is not known. From that table come the V and J calls and clone size; the DNA was used to work out D and trimming. The sample has some 150,000 clones on record, more than 45% of them singletons. The ten most abundant clones make up less than 20% of the sample.

Material: CD8+ T cells sorted from blood, obtained at week 0. The chain uses TRBV27 and TRBJ2-4, with the D assignment possibly TRBD1 or TRBD2, given 5 matching bases for each. The clonotype comes from a human donor with alopecia areata. The CDR3 reads as follows: CASSVSGGNIQYF. The nucleotide sequence reads as follows: TGTGCCAGCAGTGTGAGTGGGGGAAACATTCAGTACTTC.